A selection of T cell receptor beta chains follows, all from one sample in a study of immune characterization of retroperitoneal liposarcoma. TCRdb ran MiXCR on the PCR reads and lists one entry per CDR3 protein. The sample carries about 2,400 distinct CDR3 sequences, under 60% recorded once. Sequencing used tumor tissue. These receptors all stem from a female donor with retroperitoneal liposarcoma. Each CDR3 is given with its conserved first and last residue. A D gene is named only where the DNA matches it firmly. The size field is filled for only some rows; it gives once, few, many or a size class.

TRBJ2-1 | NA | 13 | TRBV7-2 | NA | TGTGCCAGCAGACCCAACAGGGAAGGCGAGCAGTTCTTC | CASRPNREGEQFF
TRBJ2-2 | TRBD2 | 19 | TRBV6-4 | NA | TGTGCCAGCAGTGACTCAGGACTAGCGGGAGGGCCGGGCACCGGGGAGCTGTTTTTT | CASSDSGLAGGPGTGELFF
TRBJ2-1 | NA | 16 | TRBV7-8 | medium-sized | TGTGCCAGCAGCTTAGAGGGTGCAGATCCGCACAATGAGCAGTTCTTC | CASSLEGADPHNEQFF
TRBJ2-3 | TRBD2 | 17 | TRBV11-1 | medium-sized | TGTGCCAGCAGCTCCGGGCTGACTAGCGGGAGAAGCGATACGCAGTATTTT | CASSSGLTSGRSDTQYF
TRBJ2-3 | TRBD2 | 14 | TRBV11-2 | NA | TGTGCCAGCAGCTCCAGCGGGAGTTCAGATACGCAGTATTTT | CASSSSGSSDTQYF
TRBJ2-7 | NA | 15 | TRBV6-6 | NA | TGTGCCAGCAGTTACTCGAAAGCGGCCTACAATGAGCAGTACTTC | CASSYSKAAYNEQYF
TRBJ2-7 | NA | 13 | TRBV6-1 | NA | TGTGCCAGCAGTGACAACGGGTACAATGAGCAGTACTTC | CASSDNGYNEQYF
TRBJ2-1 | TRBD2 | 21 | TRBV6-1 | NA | TGTGCCAGCAGTCCAAGGGGGGGGAGAGTACTAGCGGGAGCTAAAGCCTACGAGCAGTTCTTT | CASSPRGGRVLAGAKAYEQFF
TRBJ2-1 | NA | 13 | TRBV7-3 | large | TGTGCCAGCAGCCGTGGGGGGAACAATGAGCAGTTCTTC | CASSRGGNNEQFF
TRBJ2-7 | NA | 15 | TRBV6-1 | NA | TGTGCCAGCAGAAAGGCGGGACCGAGTCCCTACGAGCAGTACTTC | CASRKAGPSPYEQYF
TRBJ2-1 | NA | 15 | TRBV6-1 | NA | TGTGCCAGCTCGACGAGGATCGAATCCTACAATGAGCAGTTCTTC | CASSTRIESYNEQFF
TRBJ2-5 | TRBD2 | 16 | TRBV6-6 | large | TGTGCCAGCAGTTACTCGCCGACTAGCGGTTACAATGAGCAGTACTTC | CASSYSPTSGYNEQYF
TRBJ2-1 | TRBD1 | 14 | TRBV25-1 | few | TGTGCCAGCAGTGAGCCGGGACAGCCCTACGAGCAGTTCTTC | CASSEPGQPYEQFF
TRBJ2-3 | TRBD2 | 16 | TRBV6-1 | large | TGTGCCAGCACCAGACTAGCGGGAATGGTCACAGATACGCAGTATTTT | CASTRLAGMVTDTQYF
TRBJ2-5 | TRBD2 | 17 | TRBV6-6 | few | TGTGCCAGCAGTTACCCGGGACTAGCGGGAGACTACAATGAGCAGTACTTC | CASSYPGLAGDYNEQYF
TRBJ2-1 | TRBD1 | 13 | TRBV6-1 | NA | TGTGCCAGCAGTGGAGAGTTCCGGGACAGGGGGTTCTTC | CASSGEFRDRGFF
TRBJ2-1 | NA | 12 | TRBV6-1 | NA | TGTGCCAGCGTCCGGGGTGGCAATGAGCAGTTCTTC | CASVRGGNEQFF
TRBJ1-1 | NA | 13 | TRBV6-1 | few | TGTGCCAGCACCGAAGCACGGGGACGGAGTCCTATCTTT | CASTEARGRSPIF
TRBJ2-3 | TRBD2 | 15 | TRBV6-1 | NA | TGTGCCAGCAGTGGGACTAGCGGGGGGGCAGATACGCAGTATTTT | CASSGTSGGADTQYF
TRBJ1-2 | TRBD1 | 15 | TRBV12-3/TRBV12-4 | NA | TGTGCCAGCAGTTTCTCGACAGGGGGCTCCTATGGCTACACCTTC | CASSFSTGGSYGYTF
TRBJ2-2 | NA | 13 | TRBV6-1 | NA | TGTGCCAGCGGGGCTGACCGGGGCGGGGAGCTGTTTTTT | CASGADRGGELFF
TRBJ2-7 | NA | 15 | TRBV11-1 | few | TGTGCCAGCAGCTTAGCGCTAGAAAGCTCCTACGAGCAGTACTTC | CASSLALESSYEQYF
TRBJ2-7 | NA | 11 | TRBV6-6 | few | TGTGCCAGCAGTTTTGACTACGAGCAGTACTTC | CASSFDYEQYF
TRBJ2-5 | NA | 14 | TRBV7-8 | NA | TGTGCCAGCGCGTTGACTAGGACCTACAATGAGCAGTACTTC | CASALTRTYNEQYF
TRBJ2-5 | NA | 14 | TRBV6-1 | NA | TGTGCCAGCAGTGAATGGTCATGGGACAATGAGCAGTACTTC | CASSEWSWDNEQYF
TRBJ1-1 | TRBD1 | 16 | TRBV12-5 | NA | TGTGCTAGTGGCCAACGACAGGGGCCGCATAGCACTGAAGCTTTCTTT | CASGQRQGPHSTEAFF
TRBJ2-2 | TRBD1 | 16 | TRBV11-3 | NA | TGTGCCAGCAGCTCCAGACAGGGGTTCTACACCGGGGAGCTGTTTTTT | CASSSRQGFYTGELFF
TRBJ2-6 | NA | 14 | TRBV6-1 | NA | TGTGCCAGCAAGCAGGGGTACGGGGCCAACGTCCTGACTTTC | CASKQGYGANVLTF
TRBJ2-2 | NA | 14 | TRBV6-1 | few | TGTGCCAGCAGTGGAATACTGAACACCGGGGAGCTGTTTTTT | CASSGILNTGELFF
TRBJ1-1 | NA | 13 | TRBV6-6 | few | TGTGCCAGCAGTTACTCTTCCTTGAGTGAAGCTTTCTTT | CASSYSSLSEAFF
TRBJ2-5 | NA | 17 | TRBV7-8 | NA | TGTGCCAGCAGCGTGCGAGTTGTCCGGGAGTTAGAAGAGACCCAGTACTTC | CASSVRVVRELEETQYF
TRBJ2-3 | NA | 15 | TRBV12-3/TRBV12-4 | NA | TGTGCCAGCAGTCATGCGGGGCTAAGCACAGATACGCAGTATTTT | CASSHAGLSTDTQYF
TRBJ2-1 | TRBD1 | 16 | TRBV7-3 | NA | TGTGCCAGCAGCAAAGGGACAGCTATAGAACAAGAGACCCAGTTCTTC | CASSKGTAIEQETQFF
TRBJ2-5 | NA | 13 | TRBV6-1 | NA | TGTGCCAGCAGTACTAGATTCTGGGAGACCCAGTACTTC | CASSTRFWETQYF
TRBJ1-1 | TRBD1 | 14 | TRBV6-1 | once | TGTGCCAGCAGTAAGGACAGGGAGAACACTGAAGCTTTCTTT | CASSKDRENTEAFF
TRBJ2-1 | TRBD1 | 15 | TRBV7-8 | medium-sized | TGTGCCAGCAGCCACAGGGGGCTTTCCTACAATGAGCAGTTCTTC | CASSHRGLSYNEQFF
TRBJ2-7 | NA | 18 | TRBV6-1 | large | TGTGCCAGCAGTCAGTCTGGACAGGCCTTGGGGAGGAGGTACGAGCAGTACTTC | CASSQSGQALGRRYEQYF
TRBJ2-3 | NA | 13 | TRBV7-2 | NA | TGTGCCAGCAGCTTAGTATTCGCAGATACGCAGTATTTT | CASSLVFADTQYF
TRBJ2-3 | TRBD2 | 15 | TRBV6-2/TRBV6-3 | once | TGTGCCAGCACCCTCGGTCTAGCGGGATCAGATACGCAGTATTTT | CASTLGLAGSDTQYF
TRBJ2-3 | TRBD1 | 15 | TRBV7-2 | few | TGTGCCAGCAGCTTAGGACAGGGCATAATAGGTACGCAGTATTTT | CASSLGQGIIGTQYF
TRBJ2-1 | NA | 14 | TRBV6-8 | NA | TGTGCCAGCAGCGTCCCGACAGATACCTACGAGCAGTTCTTC | CASSVPTDTYEQFF
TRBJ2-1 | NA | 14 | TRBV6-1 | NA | TGTGCCAGCAGTCAACCGGGGTACCCTGTGACCCAGTTCTTC | CASSQPGYPVTQFF
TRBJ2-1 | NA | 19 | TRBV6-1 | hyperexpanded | TGTGCCAGCATCCCCCAGACACAGGTAGTGGGAGTATCCTACAATGAGCAGTTCTTC | CASIPQTQVVGVSYNEQFF
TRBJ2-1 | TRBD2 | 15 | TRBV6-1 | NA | TGTGCCAGCAACCTACTAGCGGGGGACCTTAATGAGCAGTTCTTC | CASNLLAGDLNEQFF
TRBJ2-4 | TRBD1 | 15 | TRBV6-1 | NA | TGTGCCAGCAGTGACGGGACAGGGGGGAAAAACATTCAGTACTTC | CASSDGTGGKNIQYF
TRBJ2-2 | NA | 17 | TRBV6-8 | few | TGTGCCAGCAGTATCTTGGGGGCGGGATTGACCACCGGGGAGCTGTTTTTT | CASSILGAGLTTGELFF
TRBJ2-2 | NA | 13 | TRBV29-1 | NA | TGCAGCGTGGCCAGAACGAACACCGGGGAGCTGTTTTTT | CSVARTNTGELFF
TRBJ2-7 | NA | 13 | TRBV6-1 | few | TGTGCCAGCAGGACGGGGCCCGCCTACGAGCAGTACTTC | CASRTGPAYEQYF
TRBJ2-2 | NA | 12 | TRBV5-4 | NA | TGTGCCAGCAGCTGGGACACCGGGGAGCTGTTTTTT | CASSWDTGELFF
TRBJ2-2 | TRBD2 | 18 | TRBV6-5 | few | TGTGCCAGCAGTTACACCTCCGGGACTAGGGCCGTCACCGGGGAGCTGTTTTTT | CASSYTSGTRAVTGELFF
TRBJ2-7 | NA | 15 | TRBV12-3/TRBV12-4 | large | TGTGCCAGCAGTTTTCGGGGGACAGCAACAAGCGAGCAGTACTTC | CASSFRGTATSEQYF
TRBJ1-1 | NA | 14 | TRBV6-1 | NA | TGTGCCAGCGAAGTGACAGCGGAGCACACTGAAGCTTTCTTT | CASEVTAEHTEAFF
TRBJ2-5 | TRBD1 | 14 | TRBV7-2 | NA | TGTGCCAGCAGTCCTACAGGGGGCAAAGAGACCCAGTACTTC | CASSPTGGKETQYF
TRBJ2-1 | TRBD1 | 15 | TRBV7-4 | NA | TGTGCCAGCAGCTTTCCGGGACAGGGGATCGAGGAGCAGTTCTTC | CASSFPGQGIEEQFF
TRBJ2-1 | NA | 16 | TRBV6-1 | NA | TGTGCCAGCAGTTCCGCGGGGCAACGCTCCTACAATGAGCAGTTCTTC | CASSSAGQRSYNEQFF
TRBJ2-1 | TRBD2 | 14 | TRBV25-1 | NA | TGTGCCACCGCCATGGAGCGGGAGAGCAATGAGCAGTTCTTC | CATAMERESNEQFF
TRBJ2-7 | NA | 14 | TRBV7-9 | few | TGTGCCAGCAGCTTCTCCGTGGGGCGAGGCGAGCAGTACTTC | CASSFSVGRGEQYF
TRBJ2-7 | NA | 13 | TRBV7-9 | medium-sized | TGTGCCAGCAGCTCTGACCGAGTCTACGAGCAGTACTTC | CASSSDRVYEQYF
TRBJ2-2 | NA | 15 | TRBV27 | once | TGTGCCAGCAGTTCTCAGCCGGAGATATCCGGGGAGCTGTTTTTT | CASSSQPEISGELFF
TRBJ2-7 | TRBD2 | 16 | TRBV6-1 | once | TGTGCCAGTCGGGGACTAGCGGTTGGGGGATCCTACGAGCAGTACTTC | CASRGLAVGGSYEQYF